This is a list of T cell receptor beta chains from one sample in a study of shared clonotypes between healthy human individuals. Repertoires were generated with immunoSEQ multiplex PCR, while TCRdb's copy carries only in-frame clones and drops some. The sample records about 1 million clones, more than 60% being singletons. Sample: memory CD4+ T cells sorted from blood. The receptors were sampled from a man between 18 and 29 years old in good health. Both conserved end residues are part of each CDR3. A D gene is named only where the DNA matches it firmly. Clone size, where shown, is once, few, many, or a class for clones that have expanded.

J gene	V gene	D gene	clone size	CDR3 DNA	CDR3 protein
TRBJ2-7	TRBV5-5	-	-	TGTGCCAGCAGCACCGCTAGGGGCGACGAGCAGTACTTC	CASSTARGDEQYF
TRBJ2-4	TRBV10-3	-	-	TGTGCCATCAGTGAGACGGTTGCCAAAAACATTCAGTACTTC	CAISETVAKNIQYF
TRBJ2-2	TRBV18	-	-	TGTGCCAGCTCACCACAAAACACCGGGGAGCTGTTTTTT	CASSPQNTGELFF
TRBJ1-1	TRBV7-7	-	few	TGTGCTAGCAGCCAACTGACAGACTTCACTGAAGCTTTCTTT	CASSQLTDFTEAFF
TRBJ2-7	TRBV5-1	TRBD2	-	TGCGCCAGCAGCTTGTATTGGACTAGGGAATACGAGCAGTACTTC	CASSLYWTREYEQYF
TRBJ2-2	TRBV7-2	-	-	TGTGCCAGCAGCTTAGTGCACAGGCTGAACACCGGGGAGCTGTTTTTT	CASSLVHRLNTGELFF
TRBJ1-3	TRBV7-8	TRBD1	-	TGTGCCAGCAGCTACCGGACAGGGGTTTCTGGAAACACCATATATTTT	CASSYRTGVSGNTIYF
TRBJ2-1	TRBV7-2	-	-	TGTGCCAGCAGCTTAGTCGACTACGGGCAGTTCTTC	CASSLVDYGQFF
TRBJ1-4	TRBV15	-	-	TGTGCCACCAGCAGGCAATTAGCAACTAATGAAAAACTGTTTTTT	CATSRQLATNEKLFF
TRBJ2-7	TRBV7-2	-	-	TGTGCCAGCAGCTCCCGGTTCGGCTCCTACGAGCAGTACTTC	CASSSRFGSYEQYF
TRBJ1-5	TRBV19	TRBD1	-	TGTGCCAGTACCTCCGGGAGGGGACAGGGAGGTAGCAATCAGCCCCAGCATTTT	CASTSGRGQGGSNQPQHF
TRBJ2-2	TRBV19	-	-	TGTGCCAGTAGTATGGGACCCCTAATGGAGCTGTTTTTT	CASSMGPLMELFF
TRBJ2-3	TRBV6-5	-	once	TGTGCCAGCAGGGAGGCTAGCACAGATACGCAGTATTTT	CASREASTDTQYF
TRBJ1-6	TRBV28	TRBD1	many	TGTGCCAGCAGCCCCATTACAGGGGGTACTGGAAATTCACCCCTCCACTTT	CASSPITGGTGNSPLHF
TRBJ2-3	TRBV10-1	TRBD2	-	TGCGCCAGCAGTGAGTCGGGTTTTAGCGGGATATCGGGTACGCAGTATTTT	CASSESGFSGISGTQYF
TRBJ1-6	TRBV7-2	-	-	TGTGCCAGCAGCCCTCGAGGGGTTAATTCACCCCTCCACTTT	CASSPRGVNSPLHF
TRBJ2-7	TRBV27	-	-	TGTGCCAGCAGTAGGACTCTGGGGGAGCAGTACTTC	CASSRTLGEQYF
TRBJ2-1	TRBV10-3	TRBD2	-	TGTGCCATCAGTCCCAGCGGGGGGTCCTACAATGAGCAGTTCTTC	CAISPSGGSYNEQFF
TRBJ1-2	TRBV6-6	-	few	TGTGCCAGCATCCTGGGCCGCGGCTATGGCTACACCTTC	CASILGRGYGYTF
TRBJ2-7	TRBV13	TRBD2	-	TGTGCCAGCAGCTTAGAAGGGGAACCCGGGACTACCCCTCGAGAGCAGTACTTC	CASSLEGEPGTTPREQYF
TRBJ1-2	TRBV4-3	-	many	TGCGCCAGCAGCCAAGACCCCTGGGACAACTATGGCTACACCTTC	CASSQDPWDNYGYTF
TRBJ2-5	TRBV10-3	-	-	TGTGCCATCAGTGACGGGAAGGAGGAGACCCAGTACTTC	CAISDGKEETQYF
TRBJ2-2	TRBV5-5	-	-	TGTGCCAGCAGCTTACAGGGCGCGTGGAACACCGGGGAGCTGTTTTTT	CASSLQGAWNTGELFF
TRBJ2-1	TRBV10-1	-	once	TGCGCCAGCAGTGAGGAAGAGAATGAGCAGTTCTTC	CASSEEENEQFF
TRBJ2-5	TRBV10-3	-	-	TGTGCCATCAGTGATACCCAAGAGACCCAGTACTTC	CAISDTQETQYF
TRBJ2-7	TRBV6-5	TRBD2	many	TGTGCCAGCAGGAATGGGGTCGGGGGGTACGAGCAGTACTTC	CASRNGVGGYEQYF
TRBJ2-7	TRBV7-4	-	many	TGTGCCAGCAGCTTACACCGCGAGCAGTACTTC	CASSLHREQYF
TRBJ1-2	TRBV18	TRBD1	few	TGTGCCAGCTCACCGGGACAGGGCTTGGTCTATGGCTACACCTTC	CASSPGQGLVYGYTF
TRBJ2-2	TRBV5-5	-	-	TGTGCCAGCAGCCCGGGGATCGCGAACACCGGGGAGCTGTTTTTT	CASSPGIANTGELFF